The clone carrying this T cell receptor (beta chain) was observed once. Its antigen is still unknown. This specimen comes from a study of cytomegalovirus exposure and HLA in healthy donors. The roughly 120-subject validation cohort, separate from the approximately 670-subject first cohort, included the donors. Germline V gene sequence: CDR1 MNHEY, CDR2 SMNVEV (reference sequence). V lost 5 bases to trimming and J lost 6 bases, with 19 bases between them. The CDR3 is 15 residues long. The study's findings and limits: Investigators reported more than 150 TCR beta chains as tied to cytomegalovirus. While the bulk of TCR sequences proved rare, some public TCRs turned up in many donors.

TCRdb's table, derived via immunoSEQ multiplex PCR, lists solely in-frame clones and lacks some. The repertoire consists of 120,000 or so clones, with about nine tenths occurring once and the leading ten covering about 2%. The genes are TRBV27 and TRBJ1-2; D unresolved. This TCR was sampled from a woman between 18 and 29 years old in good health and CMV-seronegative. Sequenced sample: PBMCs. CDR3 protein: CASSLTRTGDHGYTF. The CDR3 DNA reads TGTGCCAGCAGTCTGACTCGGACGGGAGATCATGGCTACACCTTC.